The rows below give T cell receptor beta chains drawn from one sample of a study of blood T cell repertoires in COVID-19. The protocol was immunoSEQ multiplex PCR, while the TCRdb copy is restricted to in-frame clones and leaves out a portion. This table holds 98,000 or so clones, around 90% found once. Input material: peripheral blood. All receptors come from a man between 60 and 75 years old with COVID-19, enrolled during active disease. Each CDR3 is given with its conserved first and last residue. Only part of the rows carry a size: once, few, many, or a class if the clone is expanded.

cdr3_aa: CASSYGGGYTF
j_call: TRBJ1-2
clone_size: NA
v_call: TRBV6-2/TRBV6-3

cdr3_aa: CASSLSTGNEKLFF
j_call: TRBJ1-4
clone_size: NA
v_call: TRBV5-1

cdr3_aa: CASSTGTSNQPQHF
j_call: TRBJ1-5
clone_size: NA
v_call: TRBV19

cdr3_aa: CASSVGGTSGETQYF
j_call: TRBJ2-5
clone_size: NA
v_call: TRBV9

cdr3_aa: CASSSFSGRAETQYF
j_call: TRBJ2-5
clone_size: NA
v_call: TRBV5-4

cdr3_aa: CASSSRLAGDTGELFF
j_call: TRBJ2-2
clone_size: NA
v_call: TRBV4-1

cdr3_aa: CASSSGLAVYEQYF
j_call: TRBJ2-7
clone_size: NA
v_call: TRBV5-1

cdr3_aa: CASSLRDRGHEEKLFF
j_call: TRBJ1-4
clone_size: NA
v_call: TRBV7-6

cdr3_aa: CASSQVDRGKGYTF
j_call: TRBJ1-2
clone_size: NA
v_call: TRBV3-1/TRBV3-2

cdr3_aa: CASSRGEGKPLHF
j_call: TRBJ1-6
clone_size: few
v_call: TRBV6-5

cdr3_aa: CASSLGGSGNEQFF
j_call: TRBJ2-1
clone_size: NA
v_call: TRBV5-1

cdr3_aa: CASSSAHALLRETQYF
j_call: TRBJ2-5
clone_size: NA
v_call: TRBV28

cdr3_aa: CASSSPQGAGTPEAFF
j_call: TRBJ1-1
clone_size: NA
v_call: TRBV7-9

cdr3_aa: CASTTSGEGNEQFF
j_call: TRBJ2-1
clone_size: once
v_call: TRBV2

cdr3_aa: CAWIGGLSYNEQFF
j_call: TRBJ2-1
clone_size: NA
v_call: TRBV30

cdr3_aa: CASSPPRLAVNYNEQFF
j_call: TRBJ2-1
clone_size: NA
v_call: TRBV18

cdr3_aa: CASSLGDGRATGELFF
j_call: TRBJ2-2
clone_size: NA
v_call: TRBV5-4

cdr3_aa: CASSPTGNTEAFF
j_call: TRBJ1-1
clone_size: NA
v_call: TRBV12-3/TRBV12-4

cdr3_aa: CASSQDMAGTWKLFF
j_call: TRBJ1-4
clone_size: NA
v_call: TRBV3-1/TRBV3-2

cdr3_aa: CAGRREGGTEAFF
j_call: TRBJ1-1
clone_size: NA
v_call: TRBV12-3/TRBV12-4

cdr3_aa: CASSPLTGGEQYF
j_call: TRBJ2-7
clone_size: NA
v_call: TRBV5-1

cdr3_aa: CASSDTQLYSNQPQHF
j_call: TRBJ1-5
clone_size: NA
v_call: TRBV6-4

cdr3_aa: CASSAMDRVKDEQFF
j_call: TRBJ2-1
clone_size: NA
v_call: TRBV5-4

cdr3_aa: CASSQAQNNEQFF
j_call: TRBJ2-1
clone_size: once
v_call: TRBV3-1/TRBV3-2

cdr3_aa: CASKLAGGQETQYF
j_call: TRBJ2-5
clone_size: NA
v_call: TRBV2

cdr3_aa: CASSLDGQSYGYTF
j_call: TRBJ1-2
clone_size: NA
v_call: TRBV5-1

cdr3_aa: CASSAGEGTNEKLFF
j_call: TRBJ1-4
clone_size: NA
v_call: TRBV11-3

cdr3_aa: CASTLAGTGTNQPQHF
j_call: TRBJ1-5
clone_size: NA
v_call: TRBV28

cdr3_aa: CASSELGGAKPSYNEQFF
j_call: TRBJ2-1
clone_size: NA
v_call: TRBV25-1

cdr3_aa: CASSLGWRISYNEQFF
j_call: TRBJ2-1
clone_size: NA
v_call: TRBV27

cdr3_aa: CASSLDPSTYSPLHF
j_call: TRBJ1-6
clone_size: few
v_call: TRBV5-6

cdr3_aa: CASSPYPGGIGPYEQYF
j_call: TRBJ2-7
clone_size: NA
v_call: TRBV11-3

cdr3_aa: CATQGVGPGQPQHF
j_call: TRBJ1-5
clone_size: NA
v_call: TRBV7-9

cdr3_aa: CASSLGSLFNEQFF
j_call: TRBJ2-1
clone_size: NA
v_call: TRBV27